These 18 T cell receptor beta chains originate from one sample sequenced in a study of blood T cell repertoires in COVID-19. Assay: immunoSEQ multiplex PCR; the TCRdb copy retains only in-frame clones and omits some. This sample has about 370,000 clones, with 85% to 90% found just once. Sequenced input: peripheral blood. These receptors originate from a man aged 18 to 35 with active or convalescent COVID-19.

This clone appeared a single time. CDR3 sequence: CASSTSPGYEQFF. The DNA of the CDR3 is TGTGCCAGCTCGACCTCCCCAGGGTATGAGCAGTTCTTC. The chain couples TRBV27 to TRBJ2-1; possible D gene TRBD1, 5 bases. Germline CDR1 reads MNHEY; CDR2 reads SMNVEV (reference sequence). Trimming shortened V by 8 bases and J by 8 bases, and 16 bases separated the two germline ends. The CDR3 has 13 amino acids.

The gene calls are TRBV12-3 or TRBV12-4 and TRBJ2-1, with D maybe TRBD2 (6 bases). V lost 8 bases and J 8 bases, leaving 16 bases between the germline ends. This CDR3 has 13 amino acids. The CDR3 DNA is TGTGCCAGCGTGAGTAGGTCGGGGGATGAGCAGTTCTTC. It codes for CASVSRSGDEQFF.

The rearrangement uses TRBV27 and TRBJ2-5; 7 nucleotides align to TRBD1. From germline, CDR1 is MNHEY and CDR2 SMNVEV (reference sequence). With 2 bases clipped from V and 5 bases from J, the junction kept 8 bases outside the gene matches. This CDR3 region has 15 residues. Here the CDR3 DNA reads TGTGCCAGCAGTTTACTTGTTGGACAGGTGGAGACCCAGTACTTC. It translates to CASSLLVGQVETQYF.

This rearrangement joins TRBV20-1 to TRBJ2-7, with TRBD1 matching 8 bases. With 3 bases clipped from V and 2 bases from J, the junction kept 9 bases outside the gene matches. CDR3 length equals 15 residues. Germline values: CDR1 DFQATT, CDR2 SNEGSKA (reference sequence). CDR3 residues: CSASHVTGVPYEQYF. CDR3 in DNA: TGCAGTGCTAGTCACGTGACAGGGGTACCCTACGAGCAGTACTTC.

The rearrangement links TRBV2 to TRBJ2-5, with D possibly being TRBD1 (6 bases). The CDR3 covers 15 residues. The V end was cut by 4 bases, the J end by 3 bases, with 15 bases between. Germline loops: CDR1 SNHLY, CDR2 FYNNEI. CDR3 nucleotide sequence: TGTGCCAGCAGTGGGAGTTGGACAGATAAAGAGACCCAGTACTTC. Residues: CASSGSWTDKETQYF.

This chain links TRBV27 with TRBJ2-1; 7 nucleotides align to TRBD2. In germline, CDR1 is MNHEY, CDR2 SMNVEV (reference sequence). With V trimmed by 6 bases and J by 5 bases, 13 bases remained unmatched. The CDR3 has 16 amino acids. The CDR3 loop reads CASRQLSGITHNEQFF. CDR3 DNA: TGTGCCAGCAGACAGCTAAGCGGGATAACCCACAATGAGCAGTTCTTC.

V gene TRBV7-9 combines with J gene TRBJ1-4; 8 bases agree with TRBD1. The trim removed 2 bases at V and 8 bases at J, leaving 10 bases unmatched. Germline assignment: CDR1 SEHNR and CDR2 FQNEAQ (reference sequence). The CDR3 consists of 16 residues. This chain's CDR3 is CASSLPQGQGPEKLFF. CDR3 in DNA: TGTGCCAGCAGCTTACCTCAAGGACAGGGTCCCGAAAAACTGTTTTTT.

V gene TRBV28 combines with J gene TRBJ1-4, with 9 nucleotides matching TRBD1. CDR3 length: 17 amino acids. CDR1 and CDR2 (germline): MDHEN, SYDVKM. V lost 5 bases, J lost 6 bases, and 13 bases stayed unmatched. The CDR3 is CASSPPTGGIGYEKLFF. As DNA, the CDR3 is TGTGCCAGCAGTCCCCCGACAGGGGGTATCGGCTATGAAAAACTGTTTTTT.

V usage is TRBV11-2 and J usage is TRBJ2-1; D gene unclear. This CDR3 spans 12 amino acids. CDR1 SGHAT and CDR2 FQNNGV come from the germline V gene. V dropped 2 bases and J dropped 5 bases, with 4 bases sitting between them. The CDR3 sequence: CASSLLNNEQFF. The CDR3 nucleotides are TGTGCCAGCAGCTTATTAAACAATGAGCAGTTCTTC. The whole variable domain, remainder taken from reference TRBV11-2 and TRBJ2-1, is EAGVAQSPRYKIIEKRQSVAFWCNPISGHATLYWYQQILGQGPKLLIQFQNNGVVDDSQLPKDRFSAERLKGVDSTLKIQPAKLEDSAVYLCASSLLNNEQFFGPGTRLTVL.

This clone was observed a single time. The V call is TRBV30, the J call TRBJ2-6; D may be TRBD2 (5 bases). Trimming cost V 6 bases and J 1 base, with 7 bases left between them. Germline V gives CDR1 GTSNPN, CDR2 SVGIG (reference sequence). This CDR3 is 13 amino acids long. CDR3 sequence: CACRTSGANVLTF. Here the CDR3 DNA reads TGTGCCTGTAGGACTTCTGGGGCCAACGTCCTGACTTTC.

The chain employs TRBV9 and TRBJ1-5; D gene ambiguous. Trimming stripped 0 bases from V and 9 bases from J, with 13 bases between. From germline, CDR1 is SGDLS and CDR2 YYNGEE. CDR3 length: 14 amino acids. The CDR3 region has the DNA TGTGCCAGCAGCGTAGGATCTGATCTCGGGCCCCAGCATTTT. Encoded protein: CASSVGSDLGPQHF.

As to this clone: The same CDR3 can be traced to other DNA sequences in this sample. The chain recombines TRBV28 with TRBJ2-2; TRBD1 matches 8 bases. This CDR3 comprises 14 residues. The germline CDR1 and CDR2 sequences are MDHEN and SYDVKM. V dropped 5 bases and J dropped 4; count of bases not matched to a gene: 3. The CDR3 region is CASSLRGPTGELFF. DNA for the CDR3: TGTGCCAGCAGTCTCAGGGGGCCCACCGGGGAGCTGTTTTTT.

The V and J genes are TRBV29-1 and TRBJ1-2; tentative D call: TRBD1 (5 bases). The germline V gene has CDR1 SQVTM and CDR2 ANQGSEA. Trimming removed 4 bases from V and 4 bases from J, with 10 bases in between. The CDR3 sequence is 12 residues long. CDR3 nucleotides: TGCAGCGTTGTCCAGGGTTCCTATGGCTACACCTTC. Translating gives CSVVQGSYGYTF.

CDR3 loop: CASRSNRGENSPLHF. DNA of the CDR3: TGCGCCAGCAGGTCGAACAGGGGAGAGAATTCACCCCTCCACTTT. The V and J genes are TRBV5-1 and TRBJ1-6; 7 bases are a match to TRBD1. This CDR3 has 15 amino acids. V lost 5 bases, J lost 7 bases, and 9 bases stayed unmatched. The germline CDR1 and CDR2 sequences are SGHRS and YFSETQ.

V usage is TRBV3-1 (or the pseudogene TRBV3-2) and J usage is TRBJ1-1; a weak D match, TRBD1 (5 bases). The CDR3 extends over 16 amino acids. Germline CDR1 is LGHDT and CDR2 is YNNKEL (reference sequence). Trimming pared 3 bases from V and 5 bases from J, leaving 19 bases between. CDR3 amino acids: CASSHRGGEGGTEAFF. CDR3 DNA: TGTGCCAGCAGCCATCGAGGAGGGGAGGGAGGGACTGAAGCTTTCTTT.

The rearrangement links TRBV28 to TRBJ1-4; D call uncertain. The germline V gene encodes CDR1 MDHEN and CDR2 SYDVKM. This CDR3 contains 14 residues. The germline V and J ends were trimmed by 9 bases and 2 bases, with 13 bases remaining between them. CDR3 in DNA: TGTGCCAGTAGGGAGGGATCTACTAATGAAAAACTGTTTTTT. Translation: CASREGSTNEKLFF.

This clone has only a few counts. The J gene is TRBJ1-5, the V gene TRBV5-5; the D is unclear. In germline, CDR1 is SGHKS, CDR2 YYEKEE (reference sequence). This CDR3 spans 15 amino acids. V was pared by 1 base and J by 3 bases, with 11 bases between. CDR3 region: CASSLYEQNNQPQHF. CDR3 DNA sequence: TGTGCCAGCAGCTTGTATGAACAAAACAATCAGCCCCAGCATTTT.

This chain links TRBV20-1 with TRBJ2-7; the D gene is possibly TRBD1 (6 bases). There are 11 residues in the CDR3. V was clipped by 6 bases and J by 4 bases, with 10 bases between them. Germline lookup yields CDR1 DFQATT and CDR2 SNEGSKA (reference sequence). The CDR3 reads CSAQRGYEQYF. CDR3 DNA sequence: TGCAGTGCCCAGAGGGGGTACGAGCAGTACTTC.